The 21 T cell receptor beta chains reported below all come from one sample, sequenced in a study of blood T cell repertoires in COVID-19 (dated by TCRdb to 2018 to 2021). Library creation used the immunoSEQ multiplex PCR assay. Drawn from immuneACCESS, this table holds only the in-frame rearrangements with V and J called that TCRdb kept. Clones are partly lost; checked studies trace under half to an unresolved V gene and leave the rest unexplained. The sample includes some 130,000 clones, with around four fifths observed a single time. Together, the top ten hold about 10% of the sample. The source material was peripheral blood. Every receptor here comes from a man aged 55 to 70 who had recovered from COVID-19.

The CDR3 is CASSQDSGGVHNEQFF. Written as DNA, the CDR3 is TGCGCCAGCAGCCAAGACAGCGGGGGGGTCCACAATGAGCAGTTCTTC. The rearrangement joins TRBV4-3 to TRBJ2-1; 10 bases align to TRBD2. Trimming removed 0 bases from V and 5 bases from J; junction bases left unmatched: 4. Germline V lookup: CDR1 LGHNA, CDR2 YSLEER. The CDR3 runs 16 residues.

The V and J genes are TRBV11-2 and TRBJ1-2; TRBD1 agrees at 10 bases. Trimming at V came to 5 bases and at J to 8 bases, leaving 14 bases not matched to a gene. The V gene's germline CDR1 is SGHAT and CDR2 FQNNGV. The length of the CDR3 is 16 residues. CDR3 in amino acids: CASSPSGDRGLWGYTF. As DNA, the CDR3 is TGTGCCAGCAGCCCATCTGGCGACAGGGGGCTTTGGGGCTACACCTTC.

The V and J genes are TRBV19 and TRBJ1-5, with 8 nucleotides matching TRBD1. V lost 6 bases and J lost 2; bases outside the gene matches: 15. CDR1 and CDR2 from the germline V gene are LNHDA and SQIVND (reference sequence). This CDR3 contains 18 residues. CDR3 residues: CASSAKTGARSGNQPQHF. The CDR3 DNA reads as TGTGCCAGTAGCGCTAAGACAGGGGCTCGCTCAGGCAATCAGCCCCAGCATTTT.

This chain connects TRBV24-1 to TRBJ2-1, with 10 bases aligning to TRBD2. CDR1 and CDR2 (germline): KGHDR, SFDVKD. CDR3 length: 16 residues. V dropped 2 bases and J dropped 3; count of bases not matched to a gene: 3. The CDR3 DNA reads as TGTGCCACCAGTGATTCCCTAGCGGGAGACTACAATGAGCAGTTCTTC. It encodes CATSDSLAGDYNEQFF.

This sequence joins TRBV19 and TRBJ2-1; the D gene is possibly TRBD2 (6 bases). V lost 6 bases and J 6 bases, leaving 27 bases between the germline ends. CDR1 and CDR2 (germline): LNHDA, SQIVND (reference sequence). This CDR3 comprises 18 residues. CDR3 in DNA: TGTGCCAGTAGCCTAAAAACCCACGGGGCGGGAAGTCGCAATGAGCAGTTCTTC. This translates into CASSLKTHGAGSRNEQFF.

The J gene is TRBJ1-6, the V gene TRBV28; tentative D call: TRBD1 (5 bases). Germline CDR1 reads MDHEN; CDR2 reads SYDVKM. V shed 4 bases and J shed 10 bases, with 8 bases lying between them. The length of the CDR3 is 12 residues. This chain's CDR3 is CASSYGASPLHF. In nucleotides, the CDR3 is TGTGCCAGCAGTTATGGGGCCTCACCCCTCCACTTT. The full variable domain, rest sourced from reference TRBV28 and TRBJ1-6, is DVKVTQSSRYLVKRTGEKVFLECVQDMDHENMFWYRQDPGLGLRLIYFSYDVKMKEKGDIPEGYSVSREKKERFSLILESASTNQTSMYLCASSYGASPLHFGNGTRLTVT.

V usage is TRBV7-2 and J usage is TRBJ1-5; D might be TRBD1 (5 bases). CDR1 SGHTA and CDR2 FQGNSA come from the germline V gene. Between the trimmed V and J ends, which lost 4 bases and 3 bases, there was a span of 10 bases. The CDR3 length is 14 residues. In nucleotides, the CDR3 is TGTGCCAGCAGCTCAGGGCTCTACAATCAGCCCCAGCATTTT. Translation: CASSSGLYNQPQHF.

The chain is built from TRBV28 and TRBJ1-4; D is undetermined. With 7 bases removed from V and 8 bases from J, the gap between germline ends came to 17 bases. This CDR3 is 14 amino acids long. Germline CDR1 and CDR2: MDHEN and SYDVKM. The chain's CDR3 is CASTSPPPEEKLFF. CDR3 DNA sequence: TGTGCCAGCACCTCTCCCCCGCCCGAGGAAAAACTGTTTTTT.

The genes are TRBV6-6 and TRBJ2-5, with 10 bases that match TRBD1. Unmatched junction bases numbered 2, after V lost 5 bases and J lost 5 bases. The CDR3 has 13 residues. The germline CDR1 and CDR2 sequences are MNHNY and SVGAGI (reference sequence). CDR3 residues: CASSRGQGETQYF. CDR3 DNA: TGTGCCAGCAGTAGGGGACAGGGGGAGACCCAGTACTTC.

The chain couples TRBV10-3 to TRBJ1-2; no clear D gene. The CDR3 spans 13 residues. CDR1 and CDR2 from the germline V gene are ENHRY and SYGVKD. Trimming removed 4 bases from V and 7 bases from J, with 13 bases in between. This CDR3 is CAISGSATSGYTF. CDR3 DNA sequence: TGTGCCATCAGTGGGTCGGCCACCTCTGGCTACACCTTC.

The rearrangement uses TRBV30 and TRBJ1-6; D is perhaps TRBD1 (5 bases). Deletions cut 3 bases from V and 6 bases from J, with 15 bases between. This CDR3 has 15 amino acids. Germline V gene sequence: CDR1 GTSNPN, CDR2 SVGIG (reference sequence). The CDR3 spells CAWSAPGVGNSPLHF. For the CDR3, the DNA is TGTGCCTGGAGCGCCCCGGGGGTCGGTAATTCACCCCTCCACTTT. Looking up the rest from reference TRBV30 and TRBJ1-6 gives the full variable domain: SQTIHQWPATLVQPVGSPLSLECTVEGTSNPNLYWYRQAAGRGLQLLFYSVGIGQISSEVPQNLSASRPQDRQFILSSKKLLLSDSGFYLCAWSAPGVGNSPLHFGNGTRLTVT.

The chain uses TRBV7-2 and TRBJ1-1; 9 bases fit TRBD1. The CDR3 extends over 18 amino acids. V lost 1 base, J lost 2 bases, and 11 bases stayed unmatched. CDR1 is SGHTA and CDR2 is FQGNSA in the germline V gene. The CDR3 nucleotides read TGTGCCAGCAGCTTAGAGGGACAGGGTCGGACCTTTAACACTGAAGCTTTCTTT. Amino acid sequence: CASSLEGQGRTFNTEAFF.

The CDR3 nucleotides are TGTGCCAGCAGCGTTCTTAGCGGGGGCGACGTCAATGAGCAGTTCTTC. Amino acids: CASSVLSGGDVNEQFF. The chain is built from TRBV9 and TRBJ2-1, with TRBD2 identical over 9 bases. Germline CDR1 SGDLS, CDR2 YYNGEE. V shed 2 bases, J shed 6 bases, and the junction held 9 bases outside the gene matches. This CDR3 contains 16 residues.

The chain joins TRBV7-9 to TRBJ1-4; tentative D call: TRBD1 (5 bases). In germline, CDR1 is SEHNR, CDR2 FQNEAQ (reference sequence). Trimming took off 7 bases at V and 7 bases at J, with 10 bases between the two ends. CDR3 length: 12 amino acids. This chain's CDR3 is CASNPGGEKLFF. In DNA form, the CDR3 reads TGTGCCAGCAACCCGGGGGGTGAAAAACTGTTTTTT.

The chain uses TRBV2 and TRBJ2-7, with TRBD2 identical over 7 bases. The V and J ends lost 4 bases and 0 bases, in that order; junction bases with no gene match: 0. CDR1 is SNHLY, CDR2 FYNNEI, per germline. The CDR3 contains 13 residues. The CDR3 reads CASSGDYSYEQYF. CDR3 in DNA: TGTGCCAGCAGTGGGGACTACTCCTACGAGCAGTACTTC.

J is TRBJ2-1 and V is TRBV7-9; a weak D match, TRBD2 (5 bases). V lost 4 bases and J 3 bases, leaving 13 bases between the germline ends. This CDR3 spans 15 amino acids. Germline V gene data show CDR1 as SEHNR and CDR2 as FQNEAQ (reference sequence). The CDR3 DNA reads TGTGCCAGCAGCTCTGGGGAGTGGGGCTACAATGAGCAGTTCTTC. Its translation is CASSSGEWGYNEQFF.

The chain recombines TRBV18 with TRBJ1-1, with D tentatively TRBD1 (5 bases). The V gene lost 5 bases and the J gene lost 7 bases, with 11 bases spanning the gap. This CDR3 spans 12 amino acids. The germline gives CDR1 KGHSH, CDR2 LQKENI. CDR3 sequence (DNA): TGTGCCAGCTCAGGGGGGGACGGTGAAGCTTTCTTT. Translation: CASSGGDGEAFF.

V is TRBV7-9 and J is TRBJ1-3, with D perhaps TRBD1 (6 bases). V was pared by 6 bases and J by 0 bases, with 21 bases between. The germline V gene has CDR1 SEHNR and CDR2 FQNEAQ (reference sequence). The CDR3 spans 18 residues. CDR3 sequence: CASSRWSGGGSSGNTIYF. DNA of the CDR3: TGTGCCAGCAGTCGGTGGAGCGGGGGCGGGAGCTCTGGAAACACCATATATTTT.

This sequence joins TRBV2 and TRBJ1-1; D may be TRBD1 (5 bases). CDR1 and CDR2 (germline): SNHLY, FYNNEI. CDR3 length: 13 amino acids. Trimming cost V 7 bases and J 4 bases, with 13 bases left between them. CDR3 sequence reads: CASMKEQATEAFF. DNA of the CDR3: TGTGCCAGCATGAAGGAACAGGCCACTGAAGCTTTCTTT.

This clone was recorded a few times. The chain has TRBV6-5 and TRBJ1-2; D unresolved. Looked up from germline, CDR1 is MNHEY and CDR2 is SVGAGI. The CDR3 covers 15 residues. V gave up 6 bases and J gave up 0 bases, with 14 bases separating them. The CDR3 DNA follows: TGTGCCAGCAGCAAGACTCCTGGAGCTAACTATGGCTACACCTTC. Translated, it gives CASSKTPGANYGYTF.

This chain's CDR3 is CASSLAGTGGAGGYGYTF. CDR3 sequence (DNA): TGTGCCAGCAGCTTAGCGGGGACAGGGGGCGCCGGGGGGTATGGCTACACCTTC. The chain recombines TRBV11-2 with TRBJ1-2; 12 positions match TRBD1. The J segment lost 5 bases and the V segment lost 1 base, leaving 11 bases of the junction unmatched. The CDR3 runs to 18 residues. Germline loops: CDR1 SGHAT, CDR2 FQNNGV.